The clone carrying this T cell receptor beta chain has a single count. The data were obtained in a study of cytomegalovirus exposure and HLA in healthy donors. The junction had 1 base not matched to a gene; V was cut back by 6 bases and J by 4 bases. CDR3 size: 11 residues. Germline V gene lookup returns CDR1 DFQATT and CDR2 SNEGSKA (reference sequence). In the PCR, 60 Vbeta and 13 Jbeta primers were used. Sequenced by immunoSEQ multiplex PCR; TCRdb stores in-frame clones only, minus some. The profile shows some 99,000 clones, more than 70% of them singletons. The chain uses TRBV20-1 and TRBJ1-2, with 8 bases lining up with TRBD1. The clonotype originates from a female donor in good health and CMV-seronegative. The sequenced sample consisted of PBMCs. The DNA of the CDR3 is TGCAGTGCCGGACAGGGCTATGGCTACACCTTC. This sequence encodes CSAGQGYGYTF.